The following is a T cell receptor beta chain sequence with its context. The data were obtained in a study of blood T cell repertoires in COVID-19. There are 14 residues in the CDR3. Per germline, CDR1 SNHLY and CDR2 FYNNEI. The ends were cut back, 10 bases at V and 4 bases at J, with 19 bases in the middle. TCRdb keeps only in-frame clones here, not all; method: immunoSEQ multiplex PCR. The sample has about 230,000 clones, 70% to 90% seen once. V is TRBV2 and J is TRBJ1-1; the D is unclear. Sequencing was carried out using peripheral blood. This receptor was identified in a man aged 45-65 years with COVID-19, enrolled during active disease. CDR3 nucleotide sequence: TGTGCCACACACAAGGCTGAGGGCAGCACTGAAGCTTTCTTT. It is translated as CATHKAEGSTEAFF. Drawing the rest from reference TRBV2 and TRBJ1-1, the complete variable domain is EPEVTQTPSHQVTQMGQEVILRCVPISNHLYFYWYRQILGQKVEFLVSFYNNEISEKSEIFDDQFSVERPDGSNFTLKIRSTKLEDSAMYFCATHKAEGSTEAFFGQGTRLTVV.